This T cell receptor (beta chain) appears in the sequencing data of a study of T cell responses to AZD1222 COVID-19 vaccine. Per germline, CDR1 SGDLS and CDR2 YYNGEE. V was pared by 4 bases and J by 4 bases, with 11 bases between. The CDR3 is made up of 13 amino acids. Assay: immunoSEQ multiplex PCR; the TCRdb copy retains only in-frame clones and omits some. Of hundreds of thousands of clones listed, about 94% are singletons. This TCR came from an adult who received the AZD1222 COVID-19 vaccine. The chain links TRBV9 to TRBJ2-5, with D uncertain. The material was peripheral blood, obtained 28 days after the second AZD1222 dose. The CDR3 here is CASSRRVGETQYF. CDR3 sequence (DNA): TGTGCCAGCAGCCGTAGGGTGGGAGAGACCCAGTACTTC.